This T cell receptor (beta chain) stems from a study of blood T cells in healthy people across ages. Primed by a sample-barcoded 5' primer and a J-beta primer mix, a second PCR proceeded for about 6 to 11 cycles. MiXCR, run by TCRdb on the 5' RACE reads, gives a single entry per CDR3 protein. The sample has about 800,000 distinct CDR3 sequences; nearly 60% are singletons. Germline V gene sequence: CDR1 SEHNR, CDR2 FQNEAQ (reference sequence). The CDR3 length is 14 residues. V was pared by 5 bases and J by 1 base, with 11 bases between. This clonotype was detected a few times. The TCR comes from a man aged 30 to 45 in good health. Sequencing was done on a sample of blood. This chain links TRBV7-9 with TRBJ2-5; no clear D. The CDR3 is CASSTVAVQETQYF. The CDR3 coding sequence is TGTGCCAGCAGCACTGTGGCGGTCCAAGAGACCCAGTACTTC.